What follows are 8 T cell receptor beta chains derived from one specimen sequenced in a study of blood T cell repertoires in COVID-19. TCRdb's copy holds only in-frame clones and misses some; the assay was immunoSEQ multiplex PCR. The sample yields about 350,000 clones, roughly 90% seen once. Source material: PBMCs or T cells enriched from blood (not recorded which). The origin of the receptors is a woman in her twenties or thirties who had been exposed to COVID-19.

The DNA of the CDR3 is TGCGCCAGCAGCCCCCGGACAGGGGTCGACACTGAAGCTTTCTTT. Protein sequence: CASSPRTGVDTEAFF. The V call is TRBV5-1, the J call TRBJ1-1, with 9 positions matching TRBD1. Trimming cost V 4 bases and J 3 bases; bases outside gene matches: 7. The CDR3 runs 15 residues. In germline, CDR1 is SGHRS, CDR2 YFSETQ.

The chain has TRBV5-4 and TRBJ1-4, with D possibly TRBD1 on 6 matching bases. Germline values: CDR1 SGHNT, CDR2 YYREEE (reference sequence). The CDR3 consists of 14 residues. Trimming took off 4 bases at V and 3 bases at J, with 10 bases between the two ends. The CDR3 spells CASSQGQSNEKLFF. The CDR3 nucleotides read TGTGCCAGCAGCCAGGGGCAGTCTAATGAAAAACTGTTTTTT.

The rearrangement uses TRBV12-5 and TRBJ2-1; 7 nucleotides match TRBD2. Losses at the gene ends were 4 bases for V and 4 bases for J; bases not matched to a gene: 1. There are 13 residues in the CDR3. Germline CDR1 reads LGHNT; CDR2 reads FRNRAP. For the CDR3, the DNA is TGTGCTAGTGGTTCTAGCGGATACAATGAGCAGTTCTTC. Protein: CASGSSGYNEQFF.

The CDR3 reads CAWTVAGALSYEQYF. The CDR3 nucleotides read TGTGCCTGGACGGTAGCGGGGGCTCTCTCCTACGAGCAGTACTTC. The gene calls are TRBV30 and TRBJ2-7, with 9 nucleotides matching TRBD2. The trim removed 4 bases at V and 0 bases at J, leaving 7 bases unmatched. CDR1 GTSNPN and CDR2 SVGIG come from the germline V gene (reference sequence). The CDR3 covers 15 residues.

This chain links TRBV3-1 (or the pseudogene TRBV3-2) with TRBJ1-1; TRBD1 aligns across 7 bases. V was clipped by 4 bases and J by 8 bases; unmatched bases: 13. The CDR3 covers 15 residues. The V gene's germline CDR1 is LGHDT and CDR2 YNNKEL (reference sequence). CDR3 nucleotide sequence: TGTGCCAGCAGCCGGACGACAGGGCGATTTTGGGAAGCTTTCTTT. Protein: CASSRTTGRFWEAFF.

The chain has TRBV6-1 and TRBJ2-7; 9 nucleotides align to TRBD1. Losses at the gene ends were 2 bases for V and 6 bases for J; bases not matched to a gene: 14. The germline gives CDR1 MNHNS, CDR2 SASEGT. The CDR3 extends over 17 amino acids. The CDR3, as DNA: TGTGCCAGCAGTGAAATCAGTTACGGGACAGGGAGCCCCGAGCAGTACTTC. Protein sequence: CASSEISYGTGSPEQYF.

V is TRBV20-1 and J is TRBJ1-4, with unresolved D. The V end lost 3 bases, the J end lost 10 bases, and 6 bases lay between the germline ends. Germline CDR1 DFQATT, CDR2 SNEGSKA (reference sequence). This CDR3 has 10 amino acids. The CDR3 is CSASPRKLFF. The CDR3 DNA sequence: TGCAGTGCTAGTCCCCGAAAACTGTTTTTT.

J is TRBJ1-6 and V is TRBV28, with D uncertain. The CDR3 spans 12 residues. Trimming removed 6 bases at V and 5 bases at J, with 5 bases between. Germline V lookup: CDR1 MDHEN, CDR2 SYDVKM. The DNA for the CDR3 is TGTGCCAGCAGACAAAATAATTCACCCCTCCACTTT. Residues: CASRQNNSPLHF.